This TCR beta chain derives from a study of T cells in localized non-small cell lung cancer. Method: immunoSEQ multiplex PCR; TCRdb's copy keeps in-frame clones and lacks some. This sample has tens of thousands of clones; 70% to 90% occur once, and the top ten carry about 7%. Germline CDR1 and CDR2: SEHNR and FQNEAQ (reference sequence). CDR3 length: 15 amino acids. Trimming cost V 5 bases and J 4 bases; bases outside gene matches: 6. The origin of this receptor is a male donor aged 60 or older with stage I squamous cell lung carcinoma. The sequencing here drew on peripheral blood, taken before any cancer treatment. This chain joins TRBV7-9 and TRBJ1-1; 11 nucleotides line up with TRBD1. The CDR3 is CASSPYGTGGTEAFF. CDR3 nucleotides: TGTGCCAGCAGCCCTTACGGGACAGGGGGCACTGAAGCTTTCTTT.